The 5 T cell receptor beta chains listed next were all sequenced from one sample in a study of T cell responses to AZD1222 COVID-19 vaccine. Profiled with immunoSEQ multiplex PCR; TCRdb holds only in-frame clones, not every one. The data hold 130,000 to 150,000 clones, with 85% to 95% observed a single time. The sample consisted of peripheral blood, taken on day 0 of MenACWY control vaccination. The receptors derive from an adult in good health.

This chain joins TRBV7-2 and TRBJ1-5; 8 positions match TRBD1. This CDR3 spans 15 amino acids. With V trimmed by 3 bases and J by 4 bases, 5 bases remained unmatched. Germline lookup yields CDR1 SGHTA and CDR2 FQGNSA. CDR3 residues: CASSFDRGANQPQHF. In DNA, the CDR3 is TGTGCCAGCAGCTTCGACAGGGGCGCAAATCAGCCCCAGCATTTT.

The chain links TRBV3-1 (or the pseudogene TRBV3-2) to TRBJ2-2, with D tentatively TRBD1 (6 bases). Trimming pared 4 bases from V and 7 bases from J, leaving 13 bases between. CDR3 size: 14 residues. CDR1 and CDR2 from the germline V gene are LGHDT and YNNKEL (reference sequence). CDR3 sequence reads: CASSPIQQGGELFF. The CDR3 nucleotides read TGTGCCAGCAGCCCCATACAACAGGGCGGGGAGCTGTTTTTT.

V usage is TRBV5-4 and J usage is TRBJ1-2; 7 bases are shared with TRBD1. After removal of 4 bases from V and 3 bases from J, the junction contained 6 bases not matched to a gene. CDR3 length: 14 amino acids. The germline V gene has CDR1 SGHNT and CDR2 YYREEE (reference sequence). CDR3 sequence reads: CASSPGGNYYGYTF. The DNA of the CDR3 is TGTGCCAGCAGCCCAGGGGGGAATTACTATGGCTACACCTTC.

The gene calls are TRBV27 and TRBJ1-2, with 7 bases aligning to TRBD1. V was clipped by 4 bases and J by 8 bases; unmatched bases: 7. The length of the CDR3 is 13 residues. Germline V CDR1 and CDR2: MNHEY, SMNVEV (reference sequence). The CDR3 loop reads CASSWGQWGGYTF. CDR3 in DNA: TGTGCCAGCAGTTGGGGACAGTGGGGAGGCTACACCTTC.

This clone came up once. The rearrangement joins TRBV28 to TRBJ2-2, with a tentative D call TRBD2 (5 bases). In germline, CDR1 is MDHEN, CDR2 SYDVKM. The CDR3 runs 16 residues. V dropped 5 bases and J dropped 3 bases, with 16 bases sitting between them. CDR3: CASSAGAWVYTGELFF. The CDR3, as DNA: TGTGCCAGCAGTGCGGGCGCGTGGGTTTACACCGGGGAGCTGTTTTTT.